A selection of T cell receptor beta chains follows, all from one sample in a study of cytomegalovirus exposure and HLA in healthy donors. The table came from immunoSEQ multiplex PCR; TCRdb's copy has only in-frame clones and leaves some out. The data contain nearly 80,000 clones, 65% to 85% of them singletons. Sequenced sample: PBMCs. These receptors were collected from a woman aged 40 to 49 in good health and CMV-seropositive. CDR3s include the opening cysteine and the closing phenylalanine or tryptophan. A D gene is named only where the DNA matches it firmly. Rows may omit the clone size; those that give it use once, few, many or a size class.

j_call	v_call	d_call	clone_size	cdr3_nt	cdr3_aa
TRBJ1-4	TRBV10-3	NA	NA	TGTGCCATCAGTGACCCGGACAGTTCTAATGAAAAACTGTTTTTT	CAISDPDSSNEKLFF
TRBJ2-1	TRBV25-1	NA	few	TGTGCCAGCAGTGCCATAACTAGTTTTCATGAGCAGTTCTTC	CASSAITSFHEQFF
TRBJ1-1	TRBV28	NA	NA	TGTGCCAGCAGTTTAACCCAGGGGATGAACACTGAAGCTTTCTTT	CASSLTQGMNTEAFF
TRBJ2-7	TRBV27	NA	NA	TGTGCCAGCAGTTTCACGGGAAGGCCGAACGAGCAGTACTTC	CASSFTGRPNEQYF
TRBJ2-1	TRBV27	TRBD2	NA	TGTGCCAGCAGTTCACCGGGACTAGCGGGGGGAATCCTATACAATGAGCAGTTCTTC	CASSSPGLAGGILYNEQFF
TRBJ1-2	TRBV5-4	NA	NA	TGTGCCAGCAGCTTGGGGGGGGTCAGGGAGAGGTATGGCTACACCTTC	CASSLGGVRERYGYTF
TRBJ2-3	TRBV4-2	TRBD2	NA	TGTGCCAGCAGCCAAGAACTAGCGGGCACAGATACGCAGTATTTT	CASSQELAGTDTQYF
TRBJ2-7	TRBV7-9	NA	NA	TGTGCCAGCTTACGTGGGATTGGGCAGGCGGGACGGGACGAGCAGTACTTC	CASLRGIGQAGRDEQYF
TRBJ1-2	TRBV5-4	NA	NA	TGTGCCGCAACTACAGGGATTGACTATGGCTACACCTTC	CAATTGIDYGYTF
TRBJ2-5	TRBV6-4	TRBD2	NA	TGTGCCAGCAGGGAGCCCCGGACTAGCGGAGTCGAGACCCAGTACTTC	CASREPRTSGVETQYF
TRBJ1-5	TRBV2	NA	NA	TGTGCCAGCAGTGACGACCCCGGAGGGAATCAGCCCCAGCATTTT	CASSDDPGGNQPQHF
TRBJ2-7	TRBV28	TRBD1	few	TGTGCCAGCAGTTTGTTGGGACAGGAGAGGGCCTACGAGCAGTACTTC	CASSLLGQERAYEQYF
TRBJ1-2	TRBV7-9	NA	NA	TGTGCCAGCAGCTTAGTTGGACTCCGGGGTGGCTACACCTTC	CASSLVGLRGGYTF
TRBJ2-5	TRBV7-6	TRBD2	NA	TGTGCCAGCAGCCCCGGGGAGGGTAATTACTTC	CASSPGEGNYF
TRBJ1-6	TRBV4-1	TRBD1	NA	TGCGCCAGCAGCCAAGGGACAGGGGGATCGGCTCTTTCACCCCTCCACTTT	CASSQGTGGSALSPLHF
TRBJ2-7	TRBV28	NA	NA	TGTGCCAGCAAGGGAGGTTACGAGCAGTACTTC	CASKGGYEQYF
TRBJ1-1	TRBV6-1	NA	NA	TGTGCCAGCATGACAGGACTGGCGGGGGACACTGAAGCTTTCTTT	CASMTGLAGDTEAFF
TRBJ2-7	TRBV6-5	NA	NA	TGTGCCAGCAGTTCAGGGTCGGCCGAGCAGTACTTC	CASSSGSAEQYF
TRBJ1-3	TRBV6-6	NA	NA	TGTGCCAGCAGCGAAGGGAGCTCTGGAAACACCATATATTTT	CASSEGSSGNTIYF
TRBJ1-5	TRBV4-1	NA	NA	TGCGCCAGCAGCCAAGATCATGGGCAGGTCAATCAGCCCCAGCATTTT	CASSQDHGQVNQPQHF
TRBJ1-5	TRBV30	NA	once	TGTGCCTGGAGCGGACCGGGGGGGGGCAATCAGCCCCAGCATTTT	CAWSGPGGGNQPQHF
TRBJ1-1	TRBV7-2	NA	NA	TGTGCCAGCAGCACAGGGACACCACAGAGGGCTGAAGCTTTCTTT	CASSTGTPQRAEAFF
TRBJ2-2	TRBV6-4	TRBD1	NA	TGTGCCAGCAGTCCTCAGGGGGACCTCACCGGGGAGCTGTTTTTT	CASSPQGDLTGELFF
TRBJ2-3	TRBV5-1	TRBD2	NA	TGCGCCAGCGCCCCTAGCGGGTTAGTAATAGATACGCAGTATTTT	CASAPSGLVIDTQYF
TRBJ2-1	TRBV7-8	TRBD2	NA	TGTGCCAGCAGCTTATTGGGCGGGAGCCTCTCCTACAATGAGCAGTTCTTC	CASSLLGGSLSYNEQFF
TRBJ2-7	TRBV28	NA	NA	TGTGCCAGCAGTCCCCGTCTGGCTAGTATCTACGAGCAGTACTTC	CASSPRLASIYEQYF
TRBJ1-1	TRBV6-5	TRBD1	NA	TGTGCCAGCAGAGCGACAGGGGGCGCCTCTGAAGCTTTCTTT	CASRATGGASEAFF
TRBJ1-2	TRBV6-1	TRBD1	NA	TGTGCCAGCAGCCACGGACAGGGTGGCTATGGCTACACCTTC	CASSHGQGGYGYTF
TRBJ2-1	TRBV4-1	TRBD2	few	TGCGCCAGCAGCCAAGATCGGGCTAGCGGGAGAGACGATGAGCAGTTCTTC	CASSQDRASGRDDEQFF
TRBJ1-5	TRBV2	TRBD1	NA	TGTGCCAGCAGTTACGACAGGGGCATTAGCAATCAGCCCCAGCATTTT	CASSYDRGISNQPQHF
TRBJ2-7	TRBV5-1	NA	NA	TGCGCCAGCAGCTTGGACAAAACCTACGAGCAGTACTTC	CASSLDKTYEQYF
TRBJ2-7	TRBV11-3	NA	NA	TGTGCCAGCAGCTTAGGCCGAGGGAATTACGAGCAGTACTTC	CASSLGRGNYEQYF
TRBJ1-5	TRBV27	NA	NA	TGTGCCAGCAGAACGGGGGTCCGGGACAATCAGCCCCAGCATTTT	CASRTGVRDNQPQHF
TRBJ1-1	TRBV7-2	TRBD1	NA	TGTGCCAGCAGCTTAGTCTTCTCACTGAGGGACAGTGAAGCTTTCTTT	CASSLVFSLRDSEAFF
TRBJ1-1	TRBV9	NA	NA	TGTGCCAGCAGCGTATCTCTATGGACTGAAGCTTTCTTT	CASSVSLWTEAFF
TRBJ1-3	TRBV5-1	NA	NA	TGCGCCAGCAGCTTGGTAGACACTGGCTCTGGAAACACCATATATTTT	CASSLVDTGSGNTIYF
TRBJ1-2	TRBV19	NA	NA	TGTGCCAGTAGTAGACAGACTAGTGGGGGCTACACCTTC	CASSRQTSGGYTF
TRBJ2-7	TRBV7-2	NA	NA	TGTGCCAGCAGCTTAATCAACGAGCAGTACTTC	CASSLINEQYF
TRBJ1-1	TRBV4-1	NA	NA	TGCGCCAGCAGCCAAGACGTAGAGAACACTGAAGCTTTCTTT	CASSQDVENTEAFF
TRBJ1-5	TRBV7-9	TRBD1	once	TGTGCCAGCAGTCTAGGACAGGGGAGCAATCAGCCCCAGCATTTT	CASSLGQGSNQPQHF
TRBJ2-7	TRBV29-1	NA	NA	TGCAGCGCTATCAGGGGACCCGAGCAGTACTTC	CSAIRGPEQYF
TRBJ2-1	TRBV12-5	NA	NA	TGTGCTAGTACCGGGCAGGGCGCCTACAATGAGCAGTTCTTC	CASTGQGAYNEQFF
TRBJ2-1	TRBV6-1	TRBD1	NA	TGTGCCAGCAGTGACCGGACAGGGATTGGCAATGAGCAGTTCTTC	CASSDRTGIGNEQFF
TRBJ2-5	TRBV30	TRBD2	NA	TGTGCCTGGAGTTCTAGCGGGAGGGAGACCCAGTACTTC	CAWSSSGRETQYF
TRBJ2-7	TRBV2	TRBD2	NA	TGTGCCAGCAAACCGGGACTAGCCTCCTACGAGCAGTACTTC	CASKPGLASYEQYF
TRBJ1-2	TRBV4-2	NA	NA	TGTGCCAGCAGCAAGCCGCAGGGCGGCTACACCTTC	CASSKPQGGYTF
TRBJ2-7	TRBV30	TRBD2	NA	TGTGCCTGGAGCTTACCGGGGGGGGTTTCCTACGAGCAGTACTTC	CAWSLPGGVSYEQYF
TRBJ2-3	TRBV5-1	TRBD1	medium-sized	TGCGCCAGCAGCTTGGGCCACCGGGACAGGAGCACAGATACGCAGTATTTT	CASSLGHRDRSTDTQYF
TRBJ2-2	TRBV7-9	TRBD2	once	TGTGCCAGCAGCGCTCTTTCCGGGACTAGCGCCACCGGGGAGCTGTTTTTT	CASSALSGTSATGELFF
TRBJ1-2	TRBV5-6	TRBD1	NA	TGTGCCAGCAGCCCTCTGGACAGGGTCTATGGCTACACCTTC	CASSPLDRVYGYTF
TRBJ2-5	TRBV5-6	TRBD2	NA	TGTGCCAGCAGCTTGAGGCTAGCGGGAGGATGGGGAGAGACCCAGTACTTC	CASSLRLAGGWGETQYF
TRBJ1-1	TRBV7-8	NA	NA	TGTGCCAGCACCAAAGGGACTGCTAACACTGAAGCTTTCTTT	CASTKGTANTEAFF
TRBJ1-3	TRBV30	NA	NA	TGTGCCTGGTTTGCCAGGGGCCGGAGGACTGGAAACACCATATATTTT	CAWFARGRRTGNTIYF
TRBJ1-1	TRBV5-1	TRBD1	NA	TGCGCCAGCAGCCCCGGACAGGGAGGCGGTGCAGCTTTCTTT	CASSPGQGGGAAFF
TRBJ2-7	TRBV5-1	TRBD2	NA	TGCGCCAGCAGCTACAATACCGGACTATGGGCTAGCGGGGGATCTTACGAGCAGTACTTC	CASSYNTGLWASGGSYEQYF
TRBJ1-5	TRBV19	TRBD1	many	TGTGCCAGCCGGGGGGGCACAGGGGCGAGAAATCAGCCCCAGCATTTT	CASRGGTGARNQPQHF
TRBJ2-5	TRBV7-2	NA	NA	TGTGCCAGCAGCCCCAATGGTCTAGTTCCCCAGTACTTC	CASSPNGLVPQYF
TRBJ2-7	TRBV19	NA	NA	TGTGCCAGTAGTGCGCAACAGGGCCCGACCTACGAGCAGTACTTC	CASSAQQGPTYEQYF
TRBJ2-1	TRBV2	NA	NA	TGTGCCAGCAGTGCGCAGGAGGCTCCGTTGAATGAGCAGTTCTTC	CASSAQEAPLNEQFF
TRBJ1-1	TRBV6-4	NA	NA	TGTGCCAGCAGGCCCAGGGGACAGAACACTGAAGCTTTCTTT	CASRPRGQNTEAFF